The 11 T cell receptor beta chains listed next were all sequenced from one sample in a study of cytomegalovirus exposure and HLA in healthy donors. Vbeta (60) and Jbeta (13) primers were used in the PCR. Libraries were prepared by immunoSEQ multiplex PCR; TCRdb keeps only in-frame clonotypes and omits some of them. This table has more than 150,000 clones, over 75% appearing once. Source material: PBMCs. Receptor source: a man over 45 in good health and CMV-seropositive.

A few counts support this clone. V is TRBV6-5 and J is TRBJ1-1, with D possibly matching TRBD1 (5 bases). V was shortened by 6 bases and J by 5 bases, with 19 bases between the two germline ends. This CDR3 contains 15 residues. Germline V CDR1 and CDR2: MNHEY, SVGAGI. CDR3: CASSQWGVVRTEAFF. As DNA, the CDR3 is TGTGCCAGCAGCCAATGGGGGGTGGTACGGACTGAAGCTTTCTTT.

Regarding this clone: Different DNA sequences within this sample yield the same CDR3. The genes are TRBV30 and TRBJ1-4, with 7 bases lining up with TRBD1. With 5 bases clipped from V and 7 bases from J, the junction kept 4 bases outside the gene matches. This CDR3 contains 12 residues. Germline CDR1 GTSNPN, CDR2 SVGIG (reference sequence). CDR3: CAWGDSREKLFF. CDR3 DNA sequence: TGTGCCTGGGGGGACAGTCGTGAAAAACTGTTTTTT.

This chain uses TRBV7-9 with TRBJ2-3; possibly TRBD2 for D (5 bases). The CDR3 contains 12 residues. V was shortened by 8 bases and J by 5 bases, with 11 bases between the two germline ends. Germline V gives CDR1 SEHNR, CDR2 FQNEAQ (reference sequence). The DNA of the CDR3 is TGTGCCAGCGGGAGTAGTGGAGATACGCAGTATTTT. This translates into CASGSSGDTQYF.

The rearrangement uses TRBV6-5 and TRBJ1-2; TRBD1 aligns across 8 bases. J was trimmed by 4 bases and V by 5 bases; bases with no gene match: 3. CDR3 size: 13 residues. Germline values: CDR1 MNHEY, CDR2 SVGAGI. The chain's CDR3 is CASSEDRVYGYTF. CDR3 nucleotides: TGTGCCAGCAGTGAGGACAGGGTCTATGGCTACACCTTC.

The V and J genes are TRBV28 and TRBJ2-5; 8 bases line up with TRBD2. Germline values: CDR1 MDHEN, CDR2 SYDVKM. This CDR3 is built from 15 residues. V lost 7 bases, J lost 4 bases, and 11 bases stayed unmatched. The CDR3 nucleotides are TGTGCCAGCACCCCGGGAGGGGGAGGACGAGAGACCCAGTACTTC. Translation: CASTPGGGGRETQYF.

This chain joins TRBV9 and TRBJ2-7; 8 bases agree with TRBD1. Germline CDR1 SGDLS, CDR2 YYNGEE. The CDR3 runs to 14 residues. With V trimmed by 6 bases and J by 5 bases, 10 bases remained unmatched. The CDR3 protein is CASTPSPTGDEQYF. In nucleotides, the CDR3 is TGTGCCAGCACCCCCTCACCGACAGGGGACGAGCAGTACTTC.

The chain carries TRBV30 and TRBJ2-7; 9 bases align to TRBD2. The J segment lost 1 base and the V segment lost 3 bases, leaving 10 bases of the junction unmatched. CDR1 and CDR2 from the germline V gene are GTSNPN and SVGIG (reference sequence). This CDR3 comprises 16 residues. DNA for the CDR3: TGTGCCTGGAGGCGGGGGGGACAGCAATTTTCCTACGAGCAGTACTTC. Translating it yields CAWRRGGQQFSYEQYF.

The rearrangement uses TRBV5-6 and TRBJ2-7; tentative D call: TRBD1 (7 bases). The CDR3 has 16 amino acids. V lost 2 bases, J lost 6 bases, and 21 bases lay in between. Germline V gives CDR1 SGHDT, CDR2 YYEEEE. CDR3: CASSFAGGTEYGEQYF. CDR3 nucleotide sequence: TGTGCCAGCAGCTTCGCAGGGGGGACGGAATATGGCGAGCAGTACTTC. Supplemented by reference TRBV5-6 and TRBJ2-7, the full variable domain reads DAGVTQSPTHLIKTRGQQVTLRCSPKSGHDTVSWYQQALGQGPQFIFQYYEEEERQRGNFPDRFSGHQFPNYSSELNVNALLLGDSALYLCASSFAGGTEYGEQYFGPGTRLTVT.

This rearrangement joins TRBV14 to TRBJ1-3, with D perhaps matching TRBD1 (5 bases). Germline CDR1 SGHDN, CDR2 FVKESK. The CDR3 contains 16 residues. The V end was cut by 3 bases, the J end by 2 bases, with 14 bases between. In DNA, the CDR3 is TGTGCCAGCAGCCACCTCACCGGGACTGCTGGAAACACCATATATTTT. This codes for CASSHLTGTAGNTIYF.

The chain uses TRBV7-9 and TRBJ1-1, with D hard to call. Trimming pared 7 bases from V and 0 bases from J, leaving 9 bases between. The CDR3 totals 13 residues. Germline V lookup: CDR1 SEHNR, CDR2 FQNEAQ (reference sequence). CDR3 protein: CASTFQMNTEAFF. Written as DNA, the CDR3 is TGTGCCAGCACCTTCCAGATGAACACTGAAGCTTTCTTT.

The chain has TRBV6-6 and TRBJ1-2, with D maybe TRBD1 (5 bases). The CDR3 has 12 amino acids. Deletions cut 0 bases from V and 7 bases from J, with 6 bases between. Per germline, CDR1 MNHNY and CDR2 SVGAGI (reference sequence). The CDR3 DNA is TGTGCCAGCAGTTACTCAGGGGTTGGCTACACCTTC. Translating it yields CASSYSGVGYTF.